A single sample gave rise to the 29 T cell receptor beta chains below, sequenced in a study of T cells in Graves' hyperthyroidism and ophthalmopathy. Amplified regions were TCR beta CDR3 sequences from RNA transcripts. HTBI primers were employed in a first-round RT-PCR of the TCR CDR3. TCRdb analysed the multiplex PCR reads with MiXCR anew, one entry per CDR3 protein. The repertoire holds more than 550,000 distinct CDR3 sequences, with 18% as singletons. Sequenced: blood. These receptors originate from a woman aged 45-65 years with Graves' hyperthyroidism that later progressed to Graves' ophthalmopathy.

This clonotype was seen a handful of times. The chain couples TRBV6-1 to TRBJ1-4; 8 bases fit TRBD1. CDR1 is MNHNS, CDR2 SASEGT, per germline. The CDR3 has 15 residues. J gave up 8 bases and V 6 bases, and 11 bases lay outside the gene matches. The CDR3 protein is CASRPSDREGEKLFF. Written as DNA, the CDR3 is TGTGCCAGCAGACCTTCGGACAGGGAGGGCGAAAAACTGTTTTTT.

This clonotype was counted ten times or more. The gene calls are TRBV10-3 and TRBJ1-1, with TRBD1 identical over 8 bases. This CDR3 comprises 15 residues. The germline V gene encodes CDR1 ENHRY and CDR2 SYGVKD. V trimming: 3 bases; J trimming: 1 base; junction bases outside the gene matches: 4. CDR3 residues: CAISDRTGKNTEAFF. The CDR3 nucleotides read TGTGCCATCAGTGATCGGACAGGGAAGAACACTGAAGCTTTCTTT.

The gene calls are TRBV15 and TRBJ2-2; D remains unclear. V was pared by 0 bases and J by 0 bases, with 11 bases between. CDR3 length: 17 residues. Germline-derived CDR1 and CDR2 are LNHNV and YYDKDF (reference sequence). The CDR3 coding sequence is TGTGCCACCAGCAGAGAGGTTAGGGCCTCGAACACCGGGGAGCTGTTTTTT. It codes for CATSREVRASNTGELFF.

Ten or more counts support this clonotype. J is TRBJ2-1 and V is TRBV11-3; D perhaps matches TRBD1 (5 bases). Germline lookup yields CDR1 SGHNT and CDR2 YENEEA. The CDR3 spans 14 residues. V gave up 5 bases and J gave up 5 bases, with 13 bases separating them. CDR3 in amino acids: CASSHRSPHNEQFF. As DNA, the CDR3 is TGTGCCAGCAGCCACAGGTCGCCCCACAATGAGCAGTTCTTC.

The rearrangement joins TRBV3-1 to TRBJ1-5; no definite D call. This CDR3 region has 14 residues. CDR1 and CDR2 (germline): LGHDT, YNNKEL (reference sequence). V dropped 2 bases and J dropped 1 base, with 6 bases sitting between them. In DNA, the CDR3 is TGTGCCAGCAGCCAAATGGGGAGCAATCAGCCCCAGCATTTT. It is translated as CASSQMGSNQPQHF.

This clonotype was seen a handful of times. This sequence joins TRBV29-1 and TRBJ2-1; 10 bases agree with TRBD1. Trimming removed 5 bases from V and 6 bases from J; junction bases left unmatched: 7. The CDR3 is 14 amino acids. Germline values: CDR1 SQVTM, CDR2 ANQGSEA. CDR3 region: CSVPSGTGANEQFF. The CDR3 DNA is TGCAGCGTTCCCTCCGGGACAGGGGCCAATGAGCAGTTCTTC.

Points on this clonotype: Given a much more abundant clone one base away, this may be a read error. This chain links TRBV6-1 with TRBJ2-2; D is unresolved. Germline V CDR1 and CDR2: MNHNS, SASEGT. This CDR3 comprises 14 residues. The CDR3 DNA follows: TGTACCAGCAGTGATGGGCTAGTCTCCGGGGAGCTGTTTTTT. Its translation is CTSSDGLVSGELFF.

This clonotype was seen repeatedly, ten times or more. The V and J genes are TRBV2 and TRBJ1-4; no firm D call. The CDR3 runs to 13 residues. From germline, CDR1 is SNHLY and CDR2 FYNNEI. Trimming cost V 7 bases and J 8 bases, with 14 bases left between them. CDR3 sequence: CASTDGMSEKLFF. CDR3 DNA sequence: TGTGCCAGCACCGATGGCATGTCGGAAAAACTGTTTTTT.

V is TRBV11-2 and J is TRBJ2-7; D may correspond to TRBD1 or TRBD2 (5 bases each). V lost 3 bases to trimming and J lost 6 bases, with 15 bases between them. The V gene's germline CDR1 is SGHAT and CDR2 FQNNGV. The CDR3 is made up of 14 amino acids. In DNA form, the CDR3 reads TGTGCCAGCAGCTTTGGGGACGGGTCGCGCGAGCAGTACTTC. The encoded protein is CASSFGDGSREQYF.

For this clonotype: It is likely a read error, because the conserved phenylalanine at the end of the CDR3 is missing. The genes are TRBV3-1 and TRBJ2-1, with 7 nucleotides matching TRBD1. This CDR3 has 15 amino acids. The germline V gene has CDR1 LGHDT and CDR2 YNNKEL (reference sequence). J lost 2 bases, V lost 1 base, and 2 bases had no gene match. Written as DNA, the CDR3 is TGTGCCAGCAGCCAAGGACAGGGTACCTACAATGAGCAGTTCTCC. Its protein is CASSQGQGTYNEQFS.

This clonotype was seen only a few times. The chain joins TRBV12-3 or TRBV12-4 to TRBJ1-6; D gene unclear. The ends were cut back, 8 bases at V and 4 bases at J, with 6 bases in the middle. The length of the CDR3 is 12 residues. The CDR3 region is CASVGYNSPLHF. In DNA form, the CDR3 reads TGTGCCAGCGTAGGGTATAATTCACCCCTCCACTTT.

This clonotype was seen at least ten times. The chain employs TRBV3-1 and TRBJ1-1, with a possible D match to TRBD1 (6 bases). The germline CDR1 and CDR2 sequences are LGHDT and YNNKEL (reference sequence). The V end lost 7 bases, the J end lost 1 base, and 13 bases lay between the germline ends. The CDR3 extends over 14 amino acids. This CDR3 reads CASNLLDRNTEAFF. The CDR3 DNA is TGTGCCAGCAACCTACTGGACAGGAACACTGAAGCTTTCTTT.

At least ten counts were recorded for this clonotype. The gene calls are TRBV11-1 and TRBJ1-1, with no clear D. Germline V gene data show CDR1 as SGHAT and CDR2 as FQDESV (reference sequence). Trimming took 3 bases from V and 3 from J, leaving 8 bases between them. This CDR3 contains 13 residues. CDR3: CASSLASYTEAFF. The CDR3 coding sequence is TGTGCCAGCAGCTTGGCCAGCTACACTGAAGCTTTCTTT.

This clonotype came up many times. V and J are TRBV5-1 and TRBJ2-3, with 8 bases fitting TRBD2. The CDR3 totals 13 residues. Per germline, CDR1 SGHRS and CDR2 YFSETQ. The J segment lost 9 bases and the V segment lost 4 bases, leaving 7 bases of the junction unmatched. CDR3 residues: CASSVLGLETQYF. DNA for the CDR3: TGCGCCAGCAGCGTCTTGGGACTAGAGACGCAGTATTTT.

This clonotype was detected only a few times. This rearrangement joins TRBV3-1 to TRBJ2-5, with D possibly TRBD1 on 7 matching bases. Germline CDR1 is LGHDT and CDR2 is YNNKEL (reference sequence). The CDR3 runs to 14 residues. The V and J ends lost 2 bases and 1 base respectively, with 8 bases between them. For the CDR3, the DNA is TGTGCCAGCAGCCAACAGGGGGGCCAAGAGACCCAGTACTTC. Encoded protein: CASSQQGGQETQYF.

This clonotype was counted many times. The gene calls are TRBV11-2 and TRBJ1-1; D unresolved. The CDR3 totals 11 residues. The germline V gene has CDR1 SGHAT and CDR2 FQNNGV. V was shortened by 8 bases and J by 4 bases, with 8 bases between the two germline ends. CDR3 sequence (DNA): TGTGCCAGCCCCGTAGGCACTGAAGCTTTCTTT. Its translation: CASPVGTEAFF.

The sample holds a few counts of this clonotype. The chain is built from TRBV4-1 and TRBJ1-5; D ambiguous. Germline V gene data show CDR1 as MGHRA and CDR2 as YSYEKL. V dropped 0 bases and J dropped 0 bases, with 9 bases sitting between them. The CDR3 has 16 amino acids. The CDR3 DNA sequence: TGCGCCAGCAGCCAAGAACCTGGAAATAGCAATCAGCCCCAGCATTTT. It yields the protein CASSQEPGNSNQPQHF.

The table lists this clonotype with many counts. The chain has TRBV12-3 or TRBV12-4 and TRBJ1-5; a possible D gene is TRBD1 (6 bases). This CDR3 has 14 amino acids. With 5 bases removed from V and 2 bases from J, the gap between germline ends came to 10 bases. CDR3 nucleotides: TGTGCCAGCAGTGAAACAGGGCGCAATCAGCCCCAGCATTTT. It is translated as CASSETGRNQPQHF.

In its sample, this clonotype was seen many times. This chain links TRBV5-1 with TRBJ1-1; D call uncertain. V dropped 0 bases and J dropped 4 bases, with 7 bases sitting between them. The germline V gene encodes CDR1 SGHRS and CDR2 YFSETQ. The CDR3 totals 13 residues. DNA of the CDR3: TGCGCCAGCAGCTTGGCCGAACGCACTGAAGCTTTCTTT. Translated, it gives CASSLAERTEAFF.

Notes on this clonotype: Germline and junction disagree at one end, which may indicate a read error. The V gene is TRBV20-1, the J gene TRBJ2-7; TRBD2 might be the D (6 bases). Germline loops: CDR1 DFQATT, CDR2 SNEGSKA (reference sequence). This CDR3 has 14 amino acids. The CDR3 region has the DNA TGCAGTGCTAGAAACCGGGACTTCTCCTGCGAGCAGTACTTC. Amino acid sequence: CSARNRDFSCEQYF.

The rearrangement links TRBV7-9 to TRBJ2-2; D gene uncertain. CDR3 length: 14 residues. Trimming removed 3 bases at V and 3 bases at J, with 8 bases between. Germline V gives CDR1 SEHNR, CDR2 FQNEAQ (reference sequence). The DNA for the CDR3 is TGTGCCAGCAGCTTGATATCATACACCGGGGAGCTGTTTTTT. It specifies CASSLISYTGELFF.

There are many counts of this clonotype. The chain employs TRBV7-2 and TRBJ1-2; unclear D gene. This CDR3 has 14 amino acids. Germline V lookup: CDR1 SGHTA, CDR2 FQGNSA. V lost 5 bases to trimming and J lost 4 bases, with 14 bases between them. This CDR3 is CASSPPRATYGYTF. The DNA of the CDR3 is TGTGCCAGCAGCCCGCCACGGGCCACCTATGGCTACACCTTC.

This clonotype was counted a few times. The rearrangement uses TRBV5-1 and TRBJ2-2, with 13 positions matching TRBD2. The CDR3 is made up of 18 amino acids. After removal of 3 bases from V and 1 base from J, the junction contained 6 bases not matched to a gene. Germline V lookup: CDR1 SGHRS, CDR2 YFSETQ. CDR3 in amino acids: CASSSTSGGAVNTGELFF. DNA for the CDR3: TGCGCCAGCAGCTCAACTAGCGGGGGGGCCGTGAACACCGGGGAGCTGTTTTTT.

The chain has TRBV7-9 and TRBJ1-5; 9 nucleotides line up with TRBD1. J gave up 4 bases and V 3 bases, and 4 bases lay outside the gene matches. The CDR3 has 15 residues. Looked up from germline, CDR1 is SEHNR and CDR2 is FQNEAQ (reference sequence). The CDR3 spells CASSFGTGTNQPQHF. The CDR3 coding sequence is TGTGCCAGCAGCTTCGGGACAGGGACTAATCAGCCCCAGCATTTT.

The chain has TRBV6-1 and TRBJ1-4; 8 bases line up with TRBD1. Germline V gene lookup returns CDR1 MNHNS and CDR2 SASEGT. The CDR3 sequence is 15 residues long. J gave up 7 bases and V 10 bases, and 14 bases lay outside the gene matches. The CDR3 coding sequence is TGTGCCACGAACTTAAGAGGGACAGGTGGTGAAAAACTGTTTTTT. It translates to CATNLRGTGGEKLFF.

This clonotype was picked up many times. This chain connects TRBV7-2 to TRBJ1-2; D perhaps matches TRBD1 (6 bases). The V end was cut by 5 bases, the J end by 4 bases, with 14 bases between. CDR1 SGHTA and CDR2 FQGNSA come from the germline V gene. The CDR3 has 14 residues. The chain's CDR3 is CASSQPGARYGYTF. For the CDR3, the DNA is TGTGCCAGCAGCCAGCCGGGGGCTCGCTATGGCTACACCTTC.

This clonotype was picked up a small number of times. This chain links TRBV9 with TRBJ1-5, with a tentative D call TRBD1 (5 bases). The CDR3 loop spans 14 amino acids. Trimming stripped 4 bases from V and 7 bases from J, with 15 bases between. In germline, CDR1 is SGDLS, CDR2 YYNGEE. This CDR3 reads CASSPSLGGQPQHF. The CDR3 DNA follows: TGTGCCAGCAGCCCCAGTTTGGGGGGGCAGCCCCAGCATTTT.

The V gene is TRBV10-3, the J gene TRBJ1-2, with 7 nucleotides matching TRBD1. The CDR3 contains 15 residues. J gave up 5 bases and V 2 bases, and 8 bases lay outside the gene matches. The V gene's germline CDR1 is ENHRY and CDR2 SYGVKD. The CDR3 nucleotides read TGTGCCATCAGTGAGGGACAGGCCGTGGGGTATGGCTACACCTTC. Encoded protein: CAISEGQAVGYGYTF.

This chain connects TRBV6-1 to TRBJ1-2; possibly TRBD1 for D (5 bases). The germline CDR1 and CDR2 sequences are MNHNS and SASEGT. This CDR3 comprises 12 residues. V dropped 7 bases and J dropped 8 bases, with 14 bases sitting between them. This chain's CDR3 is CASIGTPQGYTF. The CDR3 DNA is TGTGCCAGCATCGGGACCCCTCAAGGCTACACCTTC.